This section outlines one T cell receptor beta chain sequence together with its context. Its antigen is as yet unknown. The data derive from a study of follicular helper T cells after annual influenza vaccination. The CDR3 spans 16 residues. Germline trimming cut 0 bases from V and 6 bases from J; bases unmatched to any gene: 10. Per germline, CDR1 SGHNT and CDR2 YYREEE (reference sequence). Overall study findings and caveats: ICOS+CD38+ cTfh clonality tracked population frequency, and its change tracked circulating plasmablast change. Each annual vaccination recalled recurring oligoclonal ICOS+CD38+ cTfh clonotypes.

The sample's time point: 2015-2016 season, pre-vaccination. Using immunoSEQ multiplex PCR, the repertoire was profiled, and TCRdb retains in-frame clones only, with some absent. This table has fewer than 7,500 clones, 75% to 85% appearing once. The V gene is TRBV5-4, the J gene TRBJ2-7; 9 bases fit TRBD2. The sample consisted of CXCR5+ CD38- circulating T follicular helper cells from blood, taken on the day of influenza vaccination. Subset reported: circulating Tfh, non-naive CD4+CXCR5+PD-1+ (ICOS+CD38+ or ICOS-CD38-). The TCR comes from an adult who received the influenza vaccine. The DNA for the CDR3 is TGTGCCAGCAGCTTGGCCGCGTCTAGCGGGATTGTCGAGCAGTACTTC. Its protein product is CASSLAASSGIVEQYF.